The sample holds a few counts of the clone carrying this TCR beta chain. This sample stems from a study of early T cells in non-severe SARS-CoV-2 infection. Whole-study context: The study sequenced bulk RNA from unsorted whole blood, with chains unpaired.

TCRdb re-called the 5' RACE reads with MiXCR, one entry per CDR3 protein. In the table there are 85,000 to 90,000 distinct CDR3 sequences, approximately 15% of which are singletons. Per the germline V gene, CDR1 is LNHDA and CDR2 is SQIVND (reference sequence). The CDR3 loop spans 16 amino acids. Trimming shortened V by 3 bases and J by 1 base, and 14 bases separated the two germline ends. Sequences were obtained from whole blood. The TCR was taken from an adult who was a healthcare worker with PCR-confirmed SARS-CoV-2 infection or an uninfected control (not recorded which). The chain couples TRBV19 to TRBJ2-3, with a tentative D call TRBD1 (5 bases). CDR3 sequence: CASSMTDFGGTDTQYF. DNA of the CDR3: TGTGCCAGTAGTATGACAGACTTTGGAGGCACAGATACGCAGTATTTT.